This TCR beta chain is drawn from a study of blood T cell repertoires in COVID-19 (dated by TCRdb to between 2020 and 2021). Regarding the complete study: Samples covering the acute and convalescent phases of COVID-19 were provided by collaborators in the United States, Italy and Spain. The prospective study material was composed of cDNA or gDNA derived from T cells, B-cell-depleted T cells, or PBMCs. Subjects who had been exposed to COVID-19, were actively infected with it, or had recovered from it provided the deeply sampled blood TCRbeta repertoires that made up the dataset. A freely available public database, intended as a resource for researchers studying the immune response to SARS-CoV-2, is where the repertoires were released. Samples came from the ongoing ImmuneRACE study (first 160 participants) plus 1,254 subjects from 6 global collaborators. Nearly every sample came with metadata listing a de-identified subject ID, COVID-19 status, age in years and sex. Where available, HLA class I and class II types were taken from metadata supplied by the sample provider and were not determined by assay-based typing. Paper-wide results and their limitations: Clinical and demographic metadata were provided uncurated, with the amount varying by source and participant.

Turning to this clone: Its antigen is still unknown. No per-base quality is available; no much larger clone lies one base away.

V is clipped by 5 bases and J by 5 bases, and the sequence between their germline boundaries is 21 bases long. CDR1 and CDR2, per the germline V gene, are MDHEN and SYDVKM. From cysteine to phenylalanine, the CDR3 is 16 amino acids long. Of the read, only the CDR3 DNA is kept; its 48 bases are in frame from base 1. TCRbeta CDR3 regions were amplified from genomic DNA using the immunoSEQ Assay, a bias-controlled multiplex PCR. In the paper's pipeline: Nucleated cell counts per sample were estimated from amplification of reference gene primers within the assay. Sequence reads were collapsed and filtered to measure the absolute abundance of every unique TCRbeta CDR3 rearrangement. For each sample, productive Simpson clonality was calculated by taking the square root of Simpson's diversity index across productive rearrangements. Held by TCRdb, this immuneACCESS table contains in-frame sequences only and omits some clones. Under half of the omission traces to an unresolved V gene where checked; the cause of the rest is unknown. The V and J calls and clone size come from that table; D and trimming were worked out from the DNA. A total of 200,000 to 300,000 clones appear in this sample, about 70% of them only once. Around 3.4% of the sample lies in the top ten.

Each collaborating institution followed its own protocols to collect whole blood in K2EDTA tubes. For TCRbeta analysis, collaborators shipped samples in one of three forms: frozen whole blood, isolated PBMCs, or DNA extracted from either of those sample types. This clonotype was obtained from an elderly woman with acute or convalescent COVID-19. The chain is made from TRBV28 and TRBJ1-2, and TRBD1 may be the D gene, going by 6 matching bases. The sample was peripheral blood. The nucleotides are TGTGCCAGCAGTCCCCCGGACAGCTCAGGGATATATGGCTACACCTTC. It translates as CASSPPDSSGIYGYTF.